This TCR beta chain emerged from a study of beta chain features in type 1 diabetes. Study conclusions and caveats: In all four CD4+ subsets, TCRB CDR3 length was significantly, moderately reduced in type 1 diabetes.

The authors sorted CD4+ naive, central memory, regulatory and stem cell-like memory cells via CD45RO/CCR7/CD25/CD127/CD95/CD27. Sorting gave populations that all exceeded 98% purity. Reverse transcription of all isolated RNA meant that expressed TCRB transcripts were sequenced. Mean read depth for naive, central memory and regulatory T cell samples was several million reads. The repertoire was sequenced with immunoSEQ multiplex PCR; TCRdb's copy has only in-frame clones and lacks some. Seen here are some 150,000 clones, approximately 52% observed once, and the top ten hold around 0.42%. This CDR3 comprises 12 residues. The germline gives CDR1 MNHNY, CDR2 SVGAGI (reference sequence). The germline V and J ends were trimmed by 4 bases and 5 bases, with 9 bases remaining between them. This clone has just a few counts. What it binds is not known.

Input material: Tregs from blood. The source of this sequence is a man younger than 35 in good health. The V gene is TRBV6-6, the J gene TRBJ2-7; maybe TRBD1 (5 bases). The CDR3 here is CASSLRGHEQYF. Here the CDR3 DNA reads TGTGCCAGCAGTTTAAGGGGCCACGAGCAGTACTTC.